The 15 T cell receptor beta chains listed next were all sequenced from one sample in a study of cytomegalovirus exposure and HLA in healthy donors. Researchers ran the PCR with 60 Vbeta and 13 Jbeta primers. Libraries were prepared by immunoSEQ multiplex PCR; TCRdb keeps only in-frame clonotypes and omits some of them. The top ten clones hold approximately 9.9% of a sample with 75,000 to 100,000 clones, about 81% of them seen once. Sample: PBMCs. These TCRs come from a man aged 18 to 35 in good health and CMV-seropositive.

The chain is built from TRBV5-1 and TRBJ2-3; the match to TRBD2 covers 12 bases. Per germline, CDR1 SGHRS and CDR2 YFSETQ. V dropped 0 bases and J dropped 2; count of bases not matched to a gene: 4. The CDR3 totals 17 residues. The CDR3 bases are TGCGCCAGCAGCTTGGAAAGACTAGCGGGGGTCACAGATACGCAGTATTTT. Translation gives CASSLERLAGVTDTQYF.

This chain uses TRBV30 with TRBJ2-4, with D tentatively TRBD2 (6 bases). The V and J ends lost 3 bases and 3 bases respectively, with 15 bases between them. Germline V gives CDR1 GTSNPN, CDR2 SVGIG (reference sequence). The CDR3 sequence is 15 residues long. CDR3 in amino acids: CAWRGGLRDKNIQYF. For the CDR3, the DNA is TGTGCCTGGAGGGGGGGTCTTAGGGACAAAAACATTCAGTACTTC.

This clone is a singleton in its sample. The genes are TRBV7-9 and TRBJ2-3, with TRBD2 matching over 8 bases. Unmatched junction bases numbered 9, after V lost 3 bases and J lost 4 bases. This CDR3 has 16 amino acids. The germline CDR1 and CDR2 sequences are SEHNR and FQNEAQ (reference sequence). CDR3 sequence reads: CASSLPRGGIADTQYF. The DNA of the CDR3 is TGTGCCAGCAGCTTGCCACGGGGGGGCATAGCAGATACGCAGTATTTT.

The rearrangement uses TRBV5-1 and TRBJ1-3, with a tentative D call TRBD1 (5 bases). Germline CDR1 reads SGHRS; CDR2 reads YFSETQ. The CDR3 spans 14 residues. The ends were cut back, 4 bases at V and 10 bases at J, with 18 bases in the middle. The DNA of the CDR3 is TGCGCCAGCAGCACGGACCCTAGACAGACGACCATATATTTT. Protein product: CASSTDPRQTTIYF.

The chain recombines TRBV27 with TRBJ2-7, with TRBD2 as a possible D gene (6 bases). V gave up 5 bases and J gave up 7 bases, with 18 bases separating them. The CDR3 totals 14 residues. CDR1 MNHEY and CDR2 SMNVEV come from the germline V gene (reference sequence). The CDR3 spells CASSPTLSAGEQYF. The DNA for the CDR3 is TGTGCCAGCAGTCCTACCCTTAGTGCGGGAGAGCAGTACTTC.

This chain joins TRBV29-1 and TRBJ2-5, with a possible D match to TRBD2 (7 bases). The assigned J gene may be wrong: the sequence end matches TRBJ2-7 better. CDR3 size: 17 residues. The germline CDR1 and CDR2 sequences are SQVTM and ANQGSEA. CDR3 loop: CSVEDPKGGLPSAEQYF. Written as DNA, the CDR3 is TGCAGCGTTGAGGACCCTAAGGGGGGGCTCCCAAGTGCCGAGCAGTACTTC.

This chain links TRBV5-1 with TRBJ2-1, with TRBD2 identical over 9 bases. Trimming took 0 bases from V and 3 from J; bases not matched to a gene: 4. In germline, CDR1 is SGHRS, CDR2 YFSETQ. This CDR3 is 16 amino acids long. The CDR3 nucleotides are TGCGCCAGCAGCTTGGAATATAGCGGGGGCTACAATGAGCAGTTCTTC. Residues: CASSLEYSGGYNEQFF.

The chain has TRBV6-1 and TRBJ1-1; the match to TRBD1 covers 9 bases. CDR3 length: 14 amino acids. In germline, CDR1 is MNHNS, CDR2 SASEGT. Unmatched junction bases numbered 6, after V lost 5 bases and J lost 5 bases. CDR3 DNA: TGTGCCAGCAGTAGACAGGGGGGATGGACTGAAGCTTTCTTT. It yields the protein CASSRQGGWTEAFF.

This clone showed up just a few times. CDR3: CASSPQVWLSYEQYF. Written as DNA, the CDR3 is TGTGCCAGCAGCCCTCAAGTATGGCTTTCCTACGAGCAGTACTTC. The genes are TRBV14 and TRBJ2-7, with D hard to call. CDR1 is SGHDN, CDR2 FVKESK, per germline. V shed 4 bases and J shed 1 base, with 14 bases lying between them. The CDR3 has 15 amino acids.

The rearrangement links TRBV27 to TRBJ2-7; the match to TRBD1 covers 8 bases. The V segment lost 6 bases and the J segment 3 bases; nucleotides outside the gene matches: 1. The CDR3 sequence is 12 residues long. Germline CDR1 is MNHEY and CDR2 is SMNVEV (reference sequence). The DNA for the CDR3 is TGTGCCAGCAGCACAGGGGGCTACGAGCAGTACTTC. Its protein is CASSTGGYEQYF.

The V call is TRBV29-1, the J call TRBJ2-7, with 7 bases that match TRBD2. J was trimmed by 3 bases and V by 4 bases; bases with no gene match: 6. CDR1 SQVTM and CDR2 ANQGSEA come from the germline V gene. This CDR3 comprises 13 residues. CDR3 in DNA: TGCAGCGTTGCTCTAGCGGAGAGCTACGAGCAGTACTTC. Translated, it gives CSVALAESYEQYF.

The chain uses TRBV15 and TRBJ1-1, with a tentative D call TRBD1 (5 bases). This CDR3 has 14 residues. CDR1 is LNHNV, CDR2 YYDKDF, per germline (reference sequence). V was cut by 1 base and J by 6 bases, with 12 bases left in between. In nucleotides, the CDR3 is TGTGCCACCAGCAGAGTCCGGGGGTCCCCTGAAGCTTTCTTT. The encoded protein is CATSRVRGSPEAFF.

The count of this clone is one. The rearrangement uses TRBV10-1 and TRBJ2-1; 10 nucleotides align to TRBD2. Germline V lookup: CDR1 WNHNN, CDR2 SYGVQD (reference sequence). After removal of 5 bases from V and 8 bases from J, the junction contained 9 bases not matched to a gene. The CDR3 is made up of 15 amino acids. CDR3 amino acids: CASSPGVAGGDEQFF. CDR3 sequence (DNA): TGCGCCAGCAGTCCGGGGGTAGCGGGGGGTGATGAGCAGTTCTTC.

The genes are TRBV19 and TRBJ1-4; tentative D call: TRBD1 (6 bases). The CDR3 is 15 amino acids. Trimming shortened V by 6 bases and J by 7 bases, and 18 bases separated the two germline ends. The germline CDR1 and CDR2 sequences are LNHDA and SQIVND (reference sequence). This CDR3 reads CASSHRTVNGEKLFF. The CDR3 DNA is TGTGCCAGTAGCCACAGGACAGTCAACGGTGAAAAACTGTTTTTT.

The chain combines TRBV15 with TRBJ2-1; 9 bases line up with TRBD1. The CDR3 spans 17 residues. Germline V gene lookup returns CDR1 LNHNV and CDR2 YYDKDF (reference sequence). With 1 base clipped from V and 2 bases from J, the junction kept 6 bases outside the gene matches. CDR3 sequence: CATSRGTGQGAYNEQFF. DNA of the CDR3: TGTGCCACCAGCAGAGGTACGGGACAGGGAGCCTACAATGAGCAGTTCTTC.